A selection of T cell receptor beta chains follows, all from one sample in a study of blood T cell repertoires in COVID-19. TCRdb keeps only in-frame clones here, not all; method: immunoSEQ multiplex PCR. This sample has roughly 160,000 clones; about 88% occur once, and the top ten carry roughly 0.99%. What was sequenced was peripheral blood. Source of these receptors: a young man with acute or convalescent COVID-19. The CDR3 runs from the conserved cysteine through the conserved F or W. The D gene is left open where the match is weak. Expanded clones are given a class, and other clones once, few, many or no size at all.

v_gene: TRBV2; abundance: .; j_gene: TRBJ1-5; d_gene: TRBD1; CDR3nt: TGTGCCAGCAGTGAACGTGGAGGGGGCGCCAGTCAGCCCCAGCATTTT; CDR3aa: CASSERGGGASQPQHF
v_gene: TRBV2; abundance: .; j_gene: TRBJ1-2; d_gene: TRBD1; CDR3nt: TGTGCCAGCAGCGGAGGTGGGACAGTCTATGGCTACACCTTC; CDR3aa: CASSGGGTVYGYTF
v_gene: TRBV27; abundance: .; j_gene: TRBJ1-1; d_gene: .; CDR3nt: TGTGCCAGCAGTTTTAAGGGGCACACTGAAGCTTTCTTT; CDR3aa: CASSFKGHTEAFF
v_gene: TRBV30; abundance: few; j_gene: TRBJ2-2; d_gene: TRBD2; CDR3nt: TGTGCCTGGACCCCCGGGACTAGGGGGACCGGGGAGCTGTTTTTT; CDR3aa: CAWTPGTRGTGELFF
v_gene: TRBV4-1; abundance: .; j_gene: TRBJ1-3; d_gene: .; CDR3nt: TGCGCCAGCAGCCCAAGCAGGCTCTTCTCTGGAAACACCATATATTTT; CDR3aa: CASSPSRLFSGNTIYF
v_gene: TRBV7-2; abundance: .; j_gene: TRBJ1-1; d_gene: .; CDR3nt: TGTGCCAGCAGCTTAGGGTTTCTAGGGGGATTCAACACTGAAGCTTTCTTT; CDR3aa: CASSLGFLGGFNTEAFF
v_gene: TRBV28; abundance: .; j_gene: TRBJ2-3; d_gene: TRBD2; CDR3nt: TGTGCCAGCAGTTTTATTAGCGGGGGCACAGATACGCAGTATTTT; CDR3aa: CASSFISGGTDTQYF
v_gene: TRBV6-1; abundance: .; j_gene: TRBJ1-4; d_gene: TRBD1; CDR3nt: TGTGCCAGCAGTGGGGCCGGTAGGGGGCTGGATGAAAAACTGTTTTTT; CDR3aa: CASSGAGRGLDEKLFF
v_gene: TRBV24-1; abundance: .; j_gene: TRBJ2-5; d_gene: TRBD1; CDR3nt: TGTGCCACCAGTGACCCACCCCGACAGGGAAAAGAGACCCAGTACTTC; CDR3aa: CATSDPPRQGKETQYF
v_gene: TRBV7-8; abundance: .; j_gene: TRBJ2-3; d_gene: TRBD2; CDR3nt: TGTGCCAGCAGCTTAGGTTGGACTAGCGGGGCAATGGGCACAGATACGCAGTATTTT; CDR3aa: CASSLGWTSGAMGTDTQYF
v_gene: TRBV9; abundance: .; j_gene: TRBJ1-3; d_gene: .; CDR3nt: TGTGCCAGCAGCGACGGAGGGGCGGGAAACACCATATATTTT; CDR3aa: CASSDGGAGNTIYF
v_gene: TRBV5-8; abundance: .; j_gene: TRBJ2-1; d_gene: TRBD1; CDR3nt: TGTGCCAGCAGCCTAGGACAGGGCTATGAGCAGTTCTTC; CDR3aa: CASSLGQGYEQFF
v_gene: TRBV2; abundance: .; j_gene: TRBJ1-1; d_gene: .; CDR3nt: TGTGCCAGCATTCTAACGGGAGTTGGGGCTTTCTTT; CDR3aa: CASILTGVGAFF
v_gene: TRBV12-3/TRBV12-4; abundance: .; j_gene: TRBJ1-1; d_gene: .; CDR3nt: TGTGCCAGCAGTCAACCGAACAGGGCTGAAGCTTTCTTT; CDR3aa: CASSQPNRAEAFF
v_gene: TRBV6-4; abundance: .; j_gene: TRBJ2-3; d_gene: TRBD1; CDR3nt: TGTGCCAGCAGTGGGACAGGGTCGTCGGATACGCAGTATTTT; CDR3aa: CASSGTGSSDTQYF
v_gene: TRBV3-1/TRBV3-2; abundance: .; j_gene: TRBJ2-3; d_gene: .; CDR3nt: TGTGCCAGCAGCCAAGATATCCTCACAGATACGCAGTATTTT; CDR3aa: CASSQDILTDTQYF